This is a list of T cell receptor beta chains from one sample in a study of technical replicates of blood from several donors. This table comes from immunoSEQ multiplex PCR, and its TCRdb copy is limited to in-frame clones, with some not included. Of around 57,000 clones listed, roughly 94% are singletons. Sequencing input: T cells isolated from PBMCs. These receptors all stem from a human donor in good health. The CDR3 runs from the conserved cysteine through the conserved F or W. D genes are given only for firm matches.

>TRBV10-3|TRBJ2-3|NA
CAIGGEFSDTQYF
TGTGCCATCGGCGGGGAGTTCTCAGATACGCAGTATTTT
>TRBV28|TRBJ1-1|TRBD1
CASNPGGVNTEAFF
TGTGCCAGCAACCCAGGGGGCGTAAACACTGAAGCTTTCTTT
>TRBV5-1|TRBJ2-1|TRBD1
CASSPLTGGFPNEQFF
TGCGCCAGCAGCCCCCTGACAGGGGGGTTCCCCAATGAGCAGTTCTTC
>TRBV28|TRBJ2-5|TRBD1
CASSIGRQGETQYF
TGTGCCAGCAGTATTGGGAGACAGGGGGAGACCCAGTACTTC
>TRBV11-3|TRBJ1-6|TRBD1
CASSLAGTASSYNSPLHF
TGTGCCAGCAGCTTAGCAGGGACAGCGAGCTCCTATAATTCACCCCTCCACTTT
>TRBV5-6|TRBJ2-1|TRBD1
CASSLYRQGDYNEQFF
TGTGCCAGCAGCTTGTATAGACAGGGGGATTACAATGAGCAGTTCTTC
>TRBV20-1|TRBJ1-1|NA
CSAPRTAEAFF
TGCAGTGCTCCAAGGACAGCCGAAGCTTTCTTT
>TRBV6-5|TRBJ2-7|NA
CASIRIYEQYF
TGTGCCAGCATCAGAATCTACGAGCAGTACTTC
>TRBV7-8|TRBJ2-1|TRBD2
CASSSSGGVNEQFF
TGTGCCAGCAGCTCTAGCGGGGGGGTCAATGAGCAGTTCTTC
>TRBV6-6|TRBJ2-7|NA
CASTDRIRYEQYF
TGTGCCAGCACCGACAGGATTCGCTACGAGCAGTACTTC
>TRBV5-1|TRBJ2-1|NA
CASSPEGHLIGNEQFF
TGCGCCAGCAGCCCTGAGGGACACCTGATCGGCAATGAGCAGTTCTTC
>TRBV15|TRBJ1-3|NA
CATSSDPRGGNTIYF
TGTGCCACCAGCAGCGATCCCCGGGGTGGAAACACCATATATTTT
>TRBV10-3|TRBJ1-1|NA
CAISERVMEVSGTEAFF
TGTGCCATCAGTGAGAGGGTAATGGAGGTAAGCGGAACTGAAGCTTTCTTT
>TRBV28|TRBJ2-7|NA
CASSFSSYEQYF
TGTGCCAGCAGTTTTTCATCCTACGAGCAGTACTTC
>TRBV11-3|TRBJ2-3|NA
CASSLTGWDTSTDTQYF
TGTGCCAGCAGCTTAACGGGCTGGGACACCTCCACAGATACGCAGTATTTT
>TRBV7-8|TRBJ2-7|TRBD2
CASSPLAESSYEQYF
TGTGCCAGCAGCCCCCTAGCGGAGAGCTCCTACGAGCAGTACTTC
>TRBV5-1|TRBJ2-7|TRBD1
CASSSGQGYEQYF
TGCGCCAGCAGCTCCGGACAGGGCTACGAGCAGTACTTC
>TRBV5-4|TRBJ1-4|NA
CASSGSMVDEKLFF
TGTGCCAGCAGCGGCTCCATGGTTGATGAAAAACTGTTTTTT
>TRBV11-2|TRBJ1-2|TRBD1
CASSLLGGSDYGYTF
TGTGCCAGCAGCTTATTAGGGGGCTCGGACTATGGCTACACCTTC
>TRBV7-8|TRBJ2-2|NA
CASSSIREGELFF
TGTGCCAGCAGCTCTATTCGGGAGGGGGAGCTGTTTTTT
>TRBV15|TRBJ2-3|NA
CATSRGGGGTDTQYF
TGTGCCACCAGCAGAGGAGGCGGGGGCACAGATACGCAGTATTTT
>TRBV7-9|TRBJ2-5|TRBD1
CASSLFGRDRALETQYF
TGTGCCAGCAGCTTATTTGGGCGGGACAGGGCTCTGGAGACCCAGTACTTC
>TRBV7-8|TRBJ1-1|NA
CASSLHAGYGTEAFF
TGTGCCAGCAGCTTACACGCGGGTTATGGCACTGAAGCTTTCTTT
>TRBV28|TRBJ2-1|NA
CASSLRSSYNEQFF
TGTGCCAGCAGTTTGAGGAGCTCCTACAATGAGCAGTTCTTC
>TRBV5-6|TRBJ1-6|NA
CASSLDQRNSPLHF
TGTGCCAGCAGCTTGGACCAGCGTAATTCACCCCTCCACTTT
>TRBV5-1|TRBJ2-2|NA
CASSSYRVNTGELFF
TGCGCCAGCAGCTCATACAGGGTGAACACCGGGGAGCTGTTTTTT
>TRBV6-5|TRBJ1-5|NA
CASSYVRGDQPQHF
TGTGCCAGCAGTTACGTCAGGGGAGATCAGCCCCAGCATTTT
>TRBV5-1|TRBJ1-2|TRBD1
CASSLEGDRVYGYTF
TGCGCCAGCAGCTTGGAAGGGGACAGAGTATATGGCTACACCTTC
>TRBV11-2|TRBJ2-7|NA
CASSSSSMGLFSYEQYF
TGTGCCAGCAGCTCGTCATCAATGGGACTTTTTTCCTACGAGCAGTACTTC
>TRBV6-5|TRBJ1-1|TRBD1
CASSYDREHTEAFF
TGTGCCAGCAGTTACGACAGGGAACACACTGAAGCTTTCTTT
>TRBV18|TRBJ2-5|NA
CASSPGGAEVSQYF
TGTGCCAGCTCACCAGGAGGGGCCGAGGTGTCCCAGTACTTC
>TRBV28|TRBJ2-5|NA
CASSRGASYQETQYF
TGTGCCAGCAGTCGGGGGGCCTCGTACCAAGAGACCCAGTACTTC